This entry describes one T cell receptor (beta chain). This entry is derived from a study of blood T cell repertoires in COVID-19. Overall study context: Italy, Spain and the United States were the sources of the convalescent and acute COVID-19 samples. T cells, B-cell-depleted T cells, or PBMCs provided the cDNA or gDNA that served as material.

How the authors handled the data: Amplification with reference gene primers provided the estimates of nucleated cell counts. Sequencing used immunoSEQ multiplex PCR; TCRdb keeps in-frame clones, though not all of them. V and J calls and clone size are given by that table; D and trimming were obtained from the DNA. The sample yields 150,000 to 200,000 clones, around four fifths seen once. Trimming cost V 2 bases and J 5 bases, with 10 bases left between them. Germline CDR1 is SEHNR and CDR2 is FQNEAQ (reference sequence). CDR3 length: 14 residues. The V gene is TRBV7-9, the J gene TRBJ1-5, with D perhaps TRBD1 (5 bases). This TCR came from a woman older than 75 with active or convalescent COVID-19. The sequenced sample was peripheral blood. CDR3 residues: CASSLTRDDQPQHF. In DNA form, the CDR3 reads TGTGCCAGCAGCTTAACCAGGGATGATCAGCCCCAGCATTTT.